These T cell receptor beta chains were read from a single sample in a study of blood T cell repertoires in COVID-19. Clones were read by immunoSEQ multiplex PCR, and TCRdb kept only the in-frame ones, dropping some. This table has fewer than 250,000 clones, approximately 80% appearing once. The sample was PBMCs or T cells enriched from blood (not recorded which). The receptor source for this set is a woman in her thirties or forties with acute COVID-19. CDR3s include the opening cysteine and the closing phenylalanine or tryptophan. The order of the fields is V gene, D gene, CDR3 length, clone size, J gene, CDR3 DNA, CDR3 protein. D genes are given only for firm matches. Size is omitted from some rows. Given values are once, few, many or a class for expanded clones.

v_gene: TRBV5-4; d_gene: .; len: 13; abundance: .; j_gene: TRBJ2-1; CDR3nt: TGTGCCAGCAGCTTGAGGCGGTACAATGAGCAGTTCTTC; CDR3aa: CASSLRRYNEQFF
v_gene: TRBV6-5; d_gene: TRBD1; len: 15; abundance: .; j_gene: TRBJ1-4; CDR3nt: TGTGCCAGCAGTTACGGAGCAGGGGGCCGAGAAAAACTGTTTTTT; CDR3aa: CASSYGAGGREKLFF
v_gene: TRBV5-1; d_gene: .; len: 14; abundance: once; j_gene: TRBJ1-1; CDR3nt: TGCGCCAGCGGAAATCCACAGGGAAACACTGAAGCTTTCTTT; CDR3aa: CASGNPQGNTEAFF
v_gene: TRBV11-1; d_gene: .; len: 15; abundance: .; j_gene: TRBJ1-2; CDR3nt: TGTGCCAGCAGCTTAGGAGGGAGTGGTGTCTATGGCTACACCTTC; CDR3aa: CASSLGGSGVYGYTF
v_gene: TRBV13; d_gene: TRBD2; len: 15; abundance: .; j_gene: TRBJ2-7; CDR3nt: TGTGCCAGCAGCTGGGCAGCGGGAGCCCCCGGCGAGCAGTACTTC; CDR3aa: CASSWAAGAPGEQYF
v_gene: TRBV5-1; d_gene: .; len: 15; abundance: once; j_gene: TRBJ2-3; CDR3nt: TGCGCCAGCAGCTTGGGAGGGAAGTTAACAGATACGCAGTATTTT; CDR3aa: CASSLGGKLTDTQYF
v_gene: TRBV18; d_gene: .; len: 16; abundance: .; j_gene: TRBJ2-7; CDR3nt: TGTGCCAGCTCACCAGGGGCGAGGCAGGCTGGATCCGAGCAGTACTTC; CDR3aa: CASSPGARQAGSEQYF
v_gene: TRBV5-6; d_gene: .; len: 14; abundance: .; j_gene: TRBJ1-6; CDR3nt: TGTGCCAGCAGCTTGGAGGGGGACTACTCACCCCTCCACTTT; CDR3aa: CASSLEGDYSPLHF
v_gene: TRBV28; d_gene: .; len: 13; abundance: few; j_gene: TRBJ1-1; CDR3nt: TGTGCCAGCATAGGGGCCCTGAACACTGAAGCTTTCTTT; CDR3aa: CASIGALNTEAFF
v_gene: TRBV3-1/TRBV3-2; d_gene: .; len: 14; abundance: .; j_gene: TRBJ2-5; CDR3nt: TGTGCCAGCAGCCGACAGGGACTAGAAGAGACCCAGTACTTC; CDR3aa: CASSRQGLEETQYF
v_gene: TRBV2; d_gene: .; len: 13; abundance: .; j_gene: TRBJ2-7; CDR3nt: TGTGCCAGCCAAAGACAGGACTCCTACGAGCAGTACTTC; CDR3aa: CASQRQDSYEQYF
v_gene: TRBV4-3; d_gene: TRBD1; len: 14; abundance: .; j_gene: TRBJ2-3; CDR3nt: TGCGCCAGCAGCCAGGACAGGGTCCCAGATACGCAGTATTTT; CDR3aa: CASSQDRVPDTQYF
v_gene: TRBV28; d_gene: .; len: 12; abundance: .; j_gene: TRBJ1-2; CDR3nt: TGTGCCATCAAACAGGGTGGCTATGGCTACACCTTC; CDR3aa: CAIKQGGYGYTF